Presented here are 20 T cell receptor beta chains from one specimen sequenced in a study of patients and donors after allogeneic stem cell transplantation. TCRdb re-derived calls from the RT-PCR reads in MiXCR, one entry per CDR3 protein. Here the sample spans 45,000 to 65,000 distinct CDR3 sequences, less than 15% being singletons. The sequenced sample consisted of blood, either unsorted or a sorted T cell fraction (not recorded which). The receptor source for this set is a human donor who was either an allogeneic HSCT recipient or a stem cell or donor lymphocyte infusion donor (not recorded which). It is not recorded whose cells these are; they may come from a transplant donor.

This clonotype has only a few counts. The V gene is TRBV7-8, the J gene TRBJ2-1, with TRBD2 matching over 10 bases. Germline lookup yields CDR1 SGHVS and CDR2 FQNEAQ. Losses at the gene ends were 4 bases for V and 8 bases for J; bases not matched to a gene: 14. The CDR3 is made up of 17 amino acids. The CDR3 reads CASSWILSGRAVDEQFF. In nucleotides, the CDR3 is TGTGCCAGCAGCTGGATTTTGAGCGGGAGGGCCGTCGATGAGCAGTTCTTC.

There are a few counts of this clonotype. The chain employs TRBV15 and TRBJ2-1, with D possibly TRBD2 on 7 matching bases. Per germline, CDR1 LNHNV and CDR2 YYDKDF (reference sequence). V was cut by 5 bases and J by 4 bases, with 15 bases left in between. This CDR3 has 15 amino acids. The CDR3 loop reads CATSGGRDTYNEQFF. The CDR3 DNA is TGTGCCACCAGCGGTGGGAGGGACACTTACAATGAGCAGTTCTTC.

This clonotype was counted between two and nine times. The chain has TRBV13 and TRBJ2-7; 10 nucleotides agree with TRBD1. The trim removed 6 bases at V and 2 bases at J, leaving 4 bases unmatched. CDR1 and CDR2 (germline): PRHDT, FYEKMQ (reference sequence). The CDR3 length is 14 residues. The CDR3 DNA reads as TGTGCCAGCAGTGGGGACAGGGGCGCCTACGAGCAGTACTTC. Protein: CASSGDRGAYEQYF.

Points on this clonotype: Mismatch with germline at one junction end may stem from a read error. The rearrangement links TRBV20-1 to TRBJ2-4; D gene unclear. Germline V CDR1 and CDR2: DFQATT, SNEGSKA (reference sequence). The CDR3 has 16 residues. The CDR3 loop reads CSARAPTESGKHIQYF. DNA of the CDR3: TGCAGTGCTAGAGCTCCTACCGAATCGGGCAAACACATTCAGTACTTC.

The V gene is TRBV20-1, the J gene TRBJ1-1; 10 bases are a match to TRBD1. The trim removed 3 bases at V and 0 bases at J, leaving 1 base unmatched. This CDR3 region has 14 residues. From germline, CDR1 is DFQATT and CDR2 SNEGSKA (reference sequence). CDR3 nucleotide sequence: TGCAGTGCTAGGGGACAGGGGATGAACACTGAAGCTTTCTTT. It translates to CSARGQGMNTEAFF.

The genes are TRBV12-3 or TRBV12-4 and TRBJ2-7; 7 bases match TRBD1. The trim removed 5 bases at V and 6 bases at J, leaving 10 bases unmatched. The length of the CDR3 is 14 residues. This CDR3 is CASSRQGVASEQYF. CDR3 in DNA: TGTGCCAGCAGTCGGCAGGGGGTGGCCTCCGAGCAGTACTTC.

This clonotype was detected many times. The V gene is TRBV12-3 or TRBV12-4, the J gene TRBJ1-1; D uncertain. Trimming took 6 bases from V and 0 from J, leaving 14 bases between them. This CDR3 is 15 amino acids long. The CDR3 loop reads CASSPRVPLNTEAFF. CDR3 bases: TGTGCCAGCAGCCCAAGGGTCCCATTGAACACTGAAGCTTTCTTT.

This clonotype was picked up a small number of times. V gene TRBV12-3 or TRBV12-4 combines with J gene TRBJ2-1; TRBD1 is a possible D gene (6 bases). The CDR3 extends over 16 amino acids. Trimming cost V 5 bases and J 7 bases, with 21 bases left between them. The CDR3 spells CASSMSEGERGNEQFF. CDR3 nucleotide sequence: TGTGCCAGCAGTATGTCTGAGGGGGAGCGTGGGAATGAGCAGTTCTTC.

This clonotype is medium-sized in the sample. The rearrangement joins TRBV12-3 or TRBV12-4 to TRBJ2-1; 9 positions agree with TRBD2. V shed 9 bases and J 5 bases; nucleotides not matched to a gene: 11. This CDR3 region has 15 residues. Here the CDR3 reads CASCRELAGDNEQFF. The CDR3, as DNA: TGTGCCAGTTGTAGGGAGTTAGCGGGAGACAATGAGCAGTTCTTC.

The chain combines TRBV20-1 with TRBJ1-2; D gene ambiguous. This CDR3 region has 13 residues. The V gene lost 5 bases and the J gene lost 1 base, with 11 bases spanning the gap. Germline CDR1 and CDR2: DFQATT and SNEGSKA (reference sequence). This CDR3 is CSALIRVNYGYTF. As DNA, the CDR3 is TGCAGTGCTCTGATTAGGGTTAACTATGGCTACACCTTC.

This clonotype was picked up many times. This rearrangement joins TRBV20-1 to TRBJ1-3, with TRBD1 as a possible D gene (5 bases). Germline values: CDR1 DFQATT, CDR2 SNEGSKA (reference sequence). Trimming took off 2 bases at V and 3 bases at J, with 11 bases between the two ends. The CDR3 sequence is 14 residues long. CDR3 nucleotide sequence: TGCAGTGCTAGAATACAGGCGGGTGGAAACACCATATATTTT. It codes for CSARIQAGGNTIYF.

This clonotype showed up just a few times. The chain couples TRBV3-1 to TRBJ2-1, with D possibly TRBD1 on 5 matching bases. Germline CDR1 and CDR2: LGHDT and YNNKEL (reference sequence). V was shortened by 3 bases and J by 5 bases, with 17 bases between the two germline ends. The CDR3 totals 16 residues. CDR3 protein: CASSQPGWTRNNEQFF. The CDR3 DNA sequence: TGTGCCAGCAGCCAGCCGGGCTGGACACGCAACAATGAGCAGTTCTTC.

This clonotype was picked up many times. The chain links TRBV7-2 to TRBJ1-2, with 7 bases that match TRBD1. The CDR3 sequence is 12 residues long. V dropped 9 bases and J dropped 4; count of bases not matched to a gene: 5. The germline V gene has CDR1 SGHTA and CDR2 FQGNSA. CDR3 DNA sequence: TGTGCCAGAAAAGACAGGGCCTATGGCTACACCTTC. It specifies CARKDRAYGYTF.

The CDR3 sequence is CASSLWMGGGDSYNEQFF. The CDR3 region has the DNA TGTGCCAGCAGTTTATGGATGGGAGGAGGGGACTCCTACAATGAGCAGTTCTTC. The genes are TRBV12-3 or TRBV12-4 and TRBJ2-1, with TRBD2 as a possible D gene (6 bases). CDR3 length equals 18 residues. V lost 2 bases and J lost 0, with 17 bases in between.

This clonotype was seen many times. The rearrangement uses TRBV12-3 or TRBV12-4 and TRBJ1-5; tentatively, D is TRBD1 (5 bases). This CDR3 is 15 amino acids long. Trimming removed 7 bases at V and 2 bases at J, with 15 bases between. The CDR3 DNA reads TGTGCCAGCAAACCCCAGGGACCGGGCAATCAGCCCCAGCATTTT. Residues: CASKPQGPGNQPQHF.

To note about this clonotype: Sequence at one end of the junction differs from germline and may be a read error. This CDR3 is CARVRQGPTYERYF. CDR3 nucleotide sequence: TGTGCCAGGGTAAGACAGGGTCCCACCTACGAGCGGTACTTC. V usage is TRBV25-1 and J usage is TRBJ2-7; 7 bases align to TRBD1. Germline lookup yields CDR1 MGHDK and CDR2 SYGVNS. CDR3 size: 14 residues.

This chain joins TRBV5-1 and TRBJ2-1; perhaps D is TRBD1 or TRBD2 (5 bases each). Trimming removed 4 bases at V and 4 bases at J, with 18 bases between. The CDR3 is 16 residues long. CDR1 and CDR2 from the germline V gene are SGHRS and YFSETQ. The DNA for the CDR3 is TGCGCCAGCAGCCTGAGGGGACCGTCTAAATACAATGAGCAGTTCTTC. Protein sequence: CASSLRGPSKYNEQFF. Complete variable domain (other parts from reference TRBV5-1 and TRBJ2-1): KAGVTQTPRYLIKTRGQQVTLSCSPISGHRSVSWYQQTPGQGLQFLFEYFSETQRNKGNFPGRFSGRQFSNSRSEMNVSTLELGDSALYLCASSLRGPSKYNEQFFGPGTRLTVL.

The table lists this clonotype with many counts. The chain employs TRBV6-5 and TRBJ2-1; a possible D gene is TRBD2 (6 bases). Between the trimmed V and J ends, which lost 6 bases and 8 bases, there was a span of 20 bases. CDR1 is MNHEY and CDR2 is SVGAGI in the germline V gene. This CDR3 has 15 residues. CDR3 loop: CASRGADYSIDEQFF. Here the CDR3 DNA reads TGTGCCAGCAGAGGTGCGGACTACTCGATAGATGAGCAGTTCTTC.

This clonotype has more than one count but fewer than ten. The CDR3 coding sequence is TGTGCCAGCAGTTTACGGGGGGATAATCAGCCCCAGCATTTT. Translating it yields CASSLRGDNQPQHF. V usage is TRBV27 and J usage is TRBJ1-5; the D gene is possibly TRBD1 (5 bases). Germline loops: CDR1 MNHEY, CDR2 SMNVEV (reference sequence). CDR3 size: 14 residues. Trimming shortened V by 2 bases and J by 4 bases, and 9 bases separated the two germline ends.

This clonotype was recorded many times. This rearrangement joins TRBV29-1 to TRBJ1-5, with a possible D match to TRBD1 (5 bases). Germline CDR1 SQVTM, CDR2 ANQGSEA. The CDR3 runs 13 residues. V lost 5 bases and J 4 bases, leaving 12 bases between the germline ends. The CDR3 sequence: CSVQGRGNQPQHF. The CDR3, as DNA: TGCAGCGTTCAGGGTCGAGGAAATCAGCCCCAGCATTTT.